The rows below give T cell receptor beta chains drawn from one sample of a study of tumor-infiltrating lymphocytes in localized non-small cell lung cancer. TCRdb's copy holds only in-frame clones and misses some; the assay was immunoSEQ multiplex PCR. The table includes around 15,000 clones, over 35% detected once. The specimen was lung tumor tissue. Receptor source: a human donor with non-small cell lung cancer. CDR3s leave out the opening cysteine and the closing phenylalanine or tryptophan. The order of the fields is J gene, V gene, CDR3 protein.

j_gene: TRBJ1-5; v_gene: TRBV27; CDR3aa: ASSPDRNQPQH
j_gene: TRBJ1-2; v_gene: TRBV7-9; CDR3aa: ASSLGQGIGGYT
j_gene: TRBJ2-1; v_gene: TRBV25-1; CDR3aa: ASSESSGGGEQF
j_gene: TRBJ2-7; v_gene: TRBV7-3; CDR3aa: ASSLRQGHSEQY
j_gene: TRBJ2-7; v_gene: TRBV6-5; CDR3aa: ASSYEIYEQY
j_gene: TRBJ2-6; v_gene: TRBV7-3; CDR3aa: ASSPGQGGVLT
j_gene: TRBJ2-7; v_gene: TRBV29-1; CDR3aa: SAGTGVREQY
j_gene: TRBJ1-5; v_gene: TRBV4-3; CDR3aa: ASSQMLSSNQPQH
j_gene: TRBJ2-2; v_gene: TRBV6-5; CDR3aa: ASSWAGNTGELF
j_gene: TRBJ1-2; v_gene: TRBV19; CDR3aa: ASSIDGFGYT
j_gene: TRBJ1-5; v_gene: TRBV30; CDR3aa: AWSGTLTQPQH
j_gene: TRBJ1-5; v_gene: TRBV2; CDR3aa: ASSELGTGYIGFRNQPQH
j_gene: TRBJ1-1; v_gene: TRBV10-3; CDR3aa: AISEKKAGDAGAF